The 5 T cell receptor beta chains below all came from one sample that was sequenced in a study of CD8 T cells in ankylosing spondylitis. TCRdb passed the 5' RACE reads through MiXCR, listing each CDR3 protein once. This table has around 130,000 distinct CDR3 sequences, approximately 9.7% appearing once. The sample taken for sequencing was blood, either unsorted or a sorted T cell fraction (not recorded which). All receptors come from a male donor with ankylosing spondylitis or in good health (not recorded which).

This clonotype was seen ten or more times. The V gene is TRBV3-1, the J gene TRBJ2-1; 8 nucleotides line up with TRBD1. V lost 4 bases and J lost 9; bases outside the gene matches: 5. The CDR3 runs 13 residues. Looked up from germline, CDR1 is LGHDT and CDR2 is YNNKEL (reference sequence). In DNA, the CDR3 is TGTGCCAGCAGCCGCCGGACAGGGAGTGAGCAGTTCTTC. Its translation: CASSRRTGSEQFF.

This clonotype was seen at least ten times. The CDR3 is CASRPTSDSNTGELFF. The CDR3 DNA follows: TGCGCCAGCAGGCCTACTAGCGACTCGAACACCGGGGAGCTGTTTTTT. The V call is TRBV5-1, the J call TRBJ2-2; 7 positions match TRBD2. Trimming cost V 5 bases and J 0 bases; bases outside gene matches: 7. CDR1 is SGHRS, CDR2 YFSETQ, per germline. The CDR3 length is 16 residues.

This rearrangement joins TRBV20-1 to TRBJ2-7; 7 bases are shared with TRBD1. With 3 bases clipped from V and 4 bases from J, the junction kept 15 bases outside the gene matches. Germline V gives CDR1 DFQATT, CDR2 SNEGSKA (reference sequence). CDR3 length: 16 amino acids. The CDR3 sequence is CSARELTGSRSYEQYF. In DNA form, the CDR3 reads TGCAGTGCTAGGGAACTGACAGGGTCGAGGTCGTACGAGCAGTACTTC.

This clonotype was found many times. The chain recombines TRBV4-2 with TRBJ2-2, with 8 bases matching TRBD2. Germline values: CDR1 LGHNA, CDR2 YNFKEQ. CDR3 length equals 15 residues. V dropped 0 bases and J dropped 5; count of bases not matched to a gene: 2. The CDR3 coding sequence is TGTGCCAGCAGCCAAGACGTAGCGGGAACCGGGGAGCTGTTTTTT. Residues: CASSQDVAGTGELFF.

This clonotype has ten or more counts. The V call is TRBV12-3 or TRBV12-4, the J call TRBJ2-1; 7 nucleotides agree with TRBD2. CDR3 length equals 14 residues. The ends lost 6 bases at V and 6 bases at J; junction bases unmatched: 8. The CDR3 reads CASRGLEQRNEQFF. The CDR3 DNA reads TGTGCCAGCAGAGGACTAGAACAGCGCAATGAGCAGTTCTTC.